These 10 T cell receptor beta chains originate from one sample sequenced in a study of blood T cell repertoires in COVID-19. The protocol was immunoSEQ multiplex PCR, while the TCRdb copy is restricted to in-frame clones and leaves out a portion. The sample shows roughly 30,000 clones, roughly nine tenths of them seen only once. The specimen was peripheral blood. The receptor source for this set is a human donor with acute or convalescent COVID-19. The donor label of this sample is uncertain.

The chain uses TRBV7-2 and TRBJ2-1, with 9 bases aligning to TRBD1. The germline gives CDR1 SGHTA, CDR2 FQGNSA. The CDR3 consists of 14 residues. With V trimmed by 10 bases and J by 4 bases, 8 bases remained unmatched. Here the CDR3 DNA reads TGTGCCACCGACCTTGGACAGGGGTACAATGAGCAGTTCTTC. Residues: CATDLGQGYNEQFF.

In nucleotides, the CDR3 is TGTGCCAGCAGTTCAGACACAGATACGCAGTATTTT. This gives the protein CASSSDTDTQYF. V and J are TRBV6-2 or TRBV6-3 and TRBJ2-3; D gene unclear. The CDR3 spans 12 residues. V was shortened by 4 bases and J by 2 bases, with 4 bases between the two germline ends. Germline V CDR1 and CDR2: MNHEY, SVGEGT.

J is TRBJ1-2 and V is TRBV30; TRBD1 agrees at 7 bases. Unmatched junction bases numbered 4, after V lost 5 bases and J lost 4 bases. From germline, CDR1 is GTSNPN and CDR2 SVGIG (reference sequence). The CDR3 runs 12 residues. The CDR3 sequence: CAWEGQSYGYTF. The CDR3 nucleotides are TGTGCCTGGGAGGGACAGAGCTATGGCTACACCTTC.

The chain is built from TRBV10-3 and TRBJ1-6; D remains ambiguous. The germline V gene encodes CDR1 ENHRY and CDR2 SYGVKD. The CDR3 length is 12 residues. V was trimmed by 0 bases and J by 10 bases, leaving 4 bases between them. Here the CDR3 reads CAISESESPLHF. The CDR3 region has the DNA TGTGCCATCAGTGAGTCTGAGTCACCCCTCCACTTT.

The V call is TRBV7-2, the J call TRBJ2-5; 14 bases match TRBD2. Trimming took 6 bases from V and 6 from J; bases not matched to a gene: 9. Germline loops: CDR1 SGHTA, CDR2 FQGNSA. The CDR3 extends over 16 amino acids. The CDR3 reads CASSLRLAGGPKTQYF. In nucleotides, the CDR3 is TGTGCCAGCAGTTTGAGACTAGCGGGGGGGCCTAAGACCCAGTACTTC.

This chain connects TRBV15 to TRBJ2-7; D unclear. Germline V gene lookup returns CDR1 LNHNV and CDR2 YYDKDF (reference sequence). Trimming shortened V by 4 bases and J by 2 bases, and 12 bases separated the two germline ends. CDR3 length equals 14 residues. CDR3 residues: CATSKLGLTYEQYF. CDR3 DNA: TGTGCCACCAGCAAACTGGGCCTGACCTACGAGCAGTACTTC.

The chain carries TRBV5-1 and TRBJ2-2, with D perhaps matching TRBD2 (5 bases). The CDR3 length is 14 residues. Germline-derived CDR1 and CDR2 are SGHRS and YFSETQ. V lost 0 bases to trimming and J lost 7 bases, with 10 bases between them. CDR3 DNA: TGCGCCAGCAGCTTGGGCCTAGCCCACGGGGAGCTGTTTTTT. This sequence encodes CASSLGLAHGELFF.

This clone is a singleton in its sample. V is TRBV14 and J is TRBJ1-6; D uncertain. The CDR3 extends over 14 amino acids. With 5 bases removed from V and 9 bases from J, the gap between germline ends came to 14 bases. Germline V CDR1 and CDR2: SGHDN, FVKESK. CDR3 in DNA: TGTGCCAGCAGCATAAGCTTCCCGGGTTCACCCCTCCACTTT. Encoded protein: CASSISFPGSPLHF.

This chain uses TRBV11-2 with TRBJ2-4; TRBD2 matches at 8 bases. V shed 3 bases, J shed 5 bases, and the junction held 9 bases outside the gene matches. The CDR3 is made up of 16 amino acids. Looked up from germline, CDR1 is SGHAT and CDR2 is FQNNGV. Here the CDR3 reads CASSFSGTGVENIQYF. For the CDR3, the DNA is TGTGCCAGCAGCTTTAGCGGGACTGGTGTGGAAAACATTCAGTACTTC.

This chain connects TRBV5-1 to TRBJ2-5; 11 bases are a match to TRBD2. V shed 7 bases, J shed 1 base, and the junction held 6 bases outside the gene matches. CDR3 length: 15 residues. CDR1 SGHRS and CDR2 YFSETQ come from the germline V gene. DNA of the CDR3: TGCGCCAGCTCTGGGACTAGCGGAACCCAAGAGACCCAGTACTTC. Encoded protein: CASSGTSGTQETQYF.